The 20 T cell receptor beta chains presented below share a single source sample, sequenced in a study of T cells after yellow fever vaccination. One entry per CDR3 protein results from TCRdb running MiXCR on the 5' RACE reads. The table lists approximately 260,000 distinct CDR3 sequences, roughly 5.6% of them singletons. This sample comprised CD4+ T cells sorted from PBMCs, obtained on the day of the yellow fever booster vaccination. The receptors shown here come from a man aged 18-30 years who received the YFV17D yellow fever vaccine.

This clonotype turned up a few times. The chain joins TRBV7-8 to TRBJ1-1; D remains unclear. V was pared by 2 bases and J by 0 bases, with 10 bases between. The CDR3 runs to 15 residues. Germline CDR1 is SGHVS and CDR2 is FQNEAQ. For the CDR3, the DNA is TGTGCCAGCAGCTTACGGACTGGCATGAACACTGAAGCTTTCTTT. Translated: CASSLRTGMNTEAFF. The full variable domain, rest sourced from reference TRBV7-8 and TRBJ1-1, is GAGVSQSPRYKVAKRGQDVALRCDPISGHVSLFWYQQALGQGPEFLTYFQNEAQLDKSGLPSDRFFAERPEGSVSTLKIQRTQQEDSAVYLCASSLRTGMNTEAFFGQGTRLTVV.

This chain uses TRBV5-1 with TRBJ2-5; no firm D call. The CDR3 is made up of 14 amino acids. Trimming took 1 base from V and 5 from J, leaving 12 bases between them. Germline V lookup: CDR1 SGHRS, CDR2 YFSETQ. This CDR3 reads CASSLKMAVETQYF. In nucleotides, the CDR3 is TGCGCCAGCAGCTTGAAAATGGCAGTTGAGACCCAGTACTTC.

The chain employs TRBV29-1 and TRBJ2-3; the D gene could be TRBD1 or TRBD2 (5 bases each). In germline, CDR1 is SQVTM, CDR2 ANQGSEA. Trimming left V 6 bases short and J 0 bases short, with 16 bases between. The CDR3 is 15 residues long. DNA of the CDR3: TGCAGCGTAGACCTCGGGGCAGTGAGCACAGATACGCAGTATTTT. This gives the protein CSVDLGAVSTDTQYF.

This clonotype was seen at least ten times. The rearrangement links TRBV5-1 to TRBJ2-4; no clear D. The CDR3 contains 14 residues. The V end lost 4 bases, the J end lost 8 bases, and 16 bases lay between the germline ends. CDR1 is SGHRS, CDR2 YFSETQ, per germline. DNA of the CDR3: TGCGCCAGCAGCGCCGACTCGTATGGGGACATTCAGTACTTC. This translates into CASSADSYGDIQYF. Combining the CDR3 with reference TRBV5-1 and TRBJ2-4 gives the whole variable domain KAGVTQTPRYLIKTRGQQVTLSCSPISGHRSVSWYQQTPGQGLQFLFEYFSETQRNKGNFPGRFSGRQFSNSRSEMNVSTLELGDSALYLCASSADSYGDIQYFGAGTRLSVL.

There are a few counts of this clonotype. The chain couples TRBV20-1 to TRBJ2-3, with TRBD2 identical over 13 bases. After removal of 6 bases from V and 4 bases from J, the junction contained 4 bases not matched to a gene. From germline, CDR1 is DFQATT and CDR2 SNEGSKA (reference sequence). The CDR3 consists of 14 residues. The DNA of the CDR3 is TGCAGTGCGGCTACTAGCGGGGGGGCAGATACGCAGTATTTT. Encoded protein: CSAATSGGADTQYF.

In this sample, this clonotype turned up many times. The chain joins TRBV7-3 to TRBJ1-1; TRBD1 is a possible D gene (5 bases). V was pared by 3 bases and J by 7 bases, with 9 bases between. The CDR3 totals 12 residues. CDR1 and CDR2 from the germline V gene are SGHTA and FQGTGA. CDR3 amino acids: CASSFQGSEAFF. CDR3 DNA: TGTGCCAGCAGCTTCCAGGGAAGTGAAGCTTTCTTT.

This clonotype was detected many times. This CDR3 is CASSPGGSEETQYF. CDR3 DNA: TGCGCCAGCAGCCCCGGGGGTTCCGAGGAGACCCAGTACTTC. The rearrangement uses TRBV5-1 and TRBJ2-5; D is possibly TRBD2 (6 bases). Trimming pared 4 bases from V and 5 bases from J, leaving 15 bases between. The CDR3 consists of 14 residues. Germline lookup yields CDR1 SGHRS and CDR2 YFSETQ.

The chain carries TRBV20-1 and TRBJ1-2; no firm D call. This CDR3 contains 12 residues. CDR1 and CDR2 from the germline V gene are DFQATT and SNEGSKA (reference sequence). Trimming took off 2 bases at V and 4 bases at J, with 8 bases between the two ends. The CDR3 bases are TGCAGTGCTAGATTCAAGGGCTATGGCTACACCTTC. Encoded protein: CSARFKGYGYTF.

The chain links TRBV7-9 to TRBJ1-1; D unclear. Germline CDR1 and CDR2: SEHNR and FQNEAQ (reference sequence). The V end lost 2 bases, the J end lost 5 bases, and 9 bases lay between the germline ends. The CDR3 totals 13 residues. CDR3 in amino acids: CASSLIGETEAFF. DNA for the CDR3: TGTGCCAGCAGCTTAATCGGGGAGACTGAAGCTTTCTTT. The full variable domain, its missing parts supplied by reference TRBV7-9 and TRBJ1-1, is DTGVSQNPRHKITKRGQNVTFRCDPISEHNRLYWYRQTLGQGPEFLTYFQNEAQLEKSRLLSDRFSAERPKGSFSTLEIQRTEQGDSAMYLCASSLIGETEAFFGQGTRLTVV.

The chain has TRBV12-3 or TRBV12-4 and TRBJ2-7; 7 nucleotides match TRBD1. Trimming at V came to 5 bases and at J to 6 bases, leaving 10 bases not matched to a gene. The CDR3 totals 14 residues. The CDR3 sequence: CASSEQQGWGEQYF. The DNA for the CDR3 is TGTGCCAGCAGTGAACAACAGGGGTGGGGCGAGCAGTACTTC.

This clonotype was observed a handful of times. V is TRBV20-1 and J is TRBJ2-3; tentative D call: TRBD1 (6 bases). Germline CDR1 reads DFQATT; CDR2 reads SNEGSKA (reference sequence). Trimming pared 0 bases from V and 6 bases from J, leaving 13 bases between. This CDR3 region has 14 residues. The CDR3 DNA follows: TGCAGTGCTAGAGATGGCAGGGGAGTGGATACGCAGTATTTT. Amino acids: CSARDGRGVDTQYF.

Many counts were recorded for this clonotype. This chain connects TRBV5-1 to TRBJ1-6; 7 bases line up with TRBD1. V lost 4 bases, J lost 9 bases, and 16 bases stayed unmatched. The CDR3 is 17 residues long. The germline V gene encodes CDR1 SGHRS and CDR2 YFSETQ. CDR3 amino acids: CASSPEGARISSSPLHF. DNA for the CDR3: TGCGCCAGCAGCCCGGAGGGGGCCCGAATATCAAGTTCACCCCTCCACTTT.

This clonotype was seen many times. This sequence joins TRBV4-1 and TRBJ1-4, with 9 nucleotides matching TRBD1. The germline gives CDR1 MGHRA, CDR2 YSYEKL. The V gene end was trimmed by 5 bases and the J gene end by 8 bases; junction bases not matched to a gene: 9. There are 15 residues in the CDR3. The chain's CDR3 is CASSSAGTGREKLFF. CDR3 sequence (DNA): TGCGCCAGCAGCTCCGCCGGGACAGGGAGAGAAAAACTGTTTTTT.

J is TRBJ1-1 and V is TRBV12-3 or TRBV12-4; D is unclear. The CDR3 is made up of 13 amino acids. V lost 0 bases, J lost 11 bases, and 13 bases lay in between. CDR3 nucleotides: TGTGCCAGCAGTTTAGCCCTCGGAGGGTATGCTTTCTTT. It yields the protein CASSLALGGYAFF.

The V call is TRBV5-5, the J call TRBJ2-6, with unresolved D. CDR1 is SGHKS, CDR2 YYEKEE, per germline (reference sequence). V dropped 0 bases and J dropped 2 bases, with 9 bases sitting between them. The CDR3 covers 16 residues. The CDR3 region has the DNA TGTGCCAGCAGCTTGGAGGTCCTCGCTGGGGCCAACGTCCTGACTTTC. Encoded protein: CASSLEVLAGANVLTF.

This clonotype appeared a few times. CDR3 bases: TGTGCCAGCAGTCCCCTTGTGACCGGGGAGCTGTTTTTT. The encoded protein is CASSPLVTGELFF. This chain uses TRBV27 with TRBJ2-2; D ambiguous. From germline, CDR1 is MNHEY and CDR2 SMNVEV (reference sequence). The CDR3 totals 13 residues. Trimming removed 5 bases at V and 5 bases at J, with 9 bases between.

The table lists this clonotype with a few counts. The V and J genes are TRBV18 and TRBJ2-1; 9 bases line up with TRBD1. The CDR3 totals 16 residues. Germline CDR1 is KGHSH and CDR2 is LQKENI. J was trimmed by 7 bases and V by 3 bases; bases with no gene match: 10. The DNA of the CDR3 is TGTGCCAGCTCACCTTACCTGATGACAGGGGGAAATGAGCAGTTCTTC. It is translated as CASSPYLMTGGNEQFF.

Points on this clonotype: Its ends do not fully match the called genes, so a read error is possible. This chain links TRBV7-7 with TRBJ2-3; no clear D gene. Germline V gene lookup returns CDR1 SSHAT and CDR2 FNYEAQ (reference sequence). The CDR3 spans 14 residues. DNA of the CDR3: TGTGCTAGCAGCCCCCGGCCAGCATGGGATACGCAGTATTTT. Translated, it gives CASSPRPAWDTQYF.

In this sample, this clonotype turned up many times. J is TRBJ1-2 and V is TRBV12-3 or TRBV12-4, with D maybe TRBD1 (6 bases). This CDR3 comprises 17 residues. With 6 bases removed from V and 8 bases from J, the gap between germline ends came to 28 bases. The CDR3 DNA reads TGTGCCAGCAGCACCACCCACGGGGGGGGCGGCAATTCGGGCTACACCTTC. Encoded protein: CASSTTHGGGGNSGYTF.

This clonotype was picked up many times. The CDR3 region has the DNA TGTGCCAGCAGCCCGACAGGGATCCAAGAGACCCAGTACTTC. Translating it yields CASSPTGIQETQYF. The rearrangement links TRBV7-6 to TRBJ2-5; TRBD1 aligns across 7 bases. With V trimmed by 5 bases and J by 1 base, 4 bases remained unmatched. The CDR3 loop spans 14 amino acids. Germline CDR1 reads SGHVS; CDR2 reads FNYEAQ. Filled out from reference TRBV7-6 and TRBJ2-5, the complete variable domain reads GAGVSQSPRYKVTKRGQDVALRCDPISGHVSLYWYRQALGQGPEFLTYFNYEAQQDKSGLPNDRFSAERPEGSISTLTIQRTEQRDSAMYRCASSPTGIQETQYFGPGTRLLVL.